This T cell receptor beta chain was identified in a study of circulating CD8 cells and anti-PD-1 response in melanoma. About the research overall: Anti-PD-1 was first-line therapy for seven of 13 patients. Responders had complete or partial responses; non-responders had stable or progressive disease. Regarding the study as a whole: Clonotype sharing was highest between DPOS and TIGIT subsets. Tumor reactivity was tested by peptide assays on expanded sorted subsets.

By share of the sample, this clonotype is hyperexpanded. Its target is not known. Live CD3+CD8+TCRalphabeta+ cells were sorted into four subsets by PD-1 and/or TIGIT. Trimming shortened V by 1 base and J by 4 bases, and 11 bases separated the two germline ends. Germline values: CDR1 MGHDK, CDR2 SYGVNS. The CDR3 has 14 residues. Each library started from roughly 15 ng of total RNA using the QIAseq Immune Repertoire TCR panel. TCRdb passed the reads through MiXCR, listing each CDR3 protein once. Of around 120 distinct CDR3 sequences in the sample, 8.5% to 10% were seen once. This chain uses TRBV25-1 with TRBJ2-7, with D perhaps matching TRBD1 (6 bases). The clonotype was recovered from a human donor with melanoma. The sequences come from CD8+ T cells from PBMCs, collected at baseline or after one month of anti-PD-1 therapy (not recorded which). CDR3 sequence: CASSESDSSYEQYF. The CDR3 nucleotides read TGTGCCAGCAGTGAATCGGACAGTTCATACGAGCAGTACTTC.